The clone carrying this TCR beta chain appeared many times. Its target is unknown. This record comes from a study of T cells in Graves' hyperthyroidism and ophthalmopathy. Study-wide points: Ophthalmopathy, as predicted by the model, came a median 6.5 months after the prediction.

What was amplified from RNA transcripts were TCR beta CDR3 regions. The TCR CDR3 first-round RT-PCR relied on the HTBI primer set. TCRdb re-called the multiplex PCR reads with MiXCR, one entry per CDR3 protein. Seen here are approximately 740,000 distinct CDR3 sequences, 14% observed once, and the top ten hold 9.5% to 13%. The sequenced sample was blood. The TCR was taken from a woman between 18 and 30 years old with Graves' hyperthyroidism.

The CDR3 spells CASRMVSGRSGELFF. The CDR3, as DNA: TGTGCCAGCCGGATGGTTAGCGGGAGGTCCGGGGAGCTGTTTTTT. The chain couples TRBV6-1 to TRBJ2-2; TRBD2 aligns across 10 bases. The CDR3 is 15 amino acids. Germline V gene data show CDR1 as MNHNS and CDR2 as SASEGT. V dropped 8 bases and J dropped 6; count of bases not matched to a gene: 9.